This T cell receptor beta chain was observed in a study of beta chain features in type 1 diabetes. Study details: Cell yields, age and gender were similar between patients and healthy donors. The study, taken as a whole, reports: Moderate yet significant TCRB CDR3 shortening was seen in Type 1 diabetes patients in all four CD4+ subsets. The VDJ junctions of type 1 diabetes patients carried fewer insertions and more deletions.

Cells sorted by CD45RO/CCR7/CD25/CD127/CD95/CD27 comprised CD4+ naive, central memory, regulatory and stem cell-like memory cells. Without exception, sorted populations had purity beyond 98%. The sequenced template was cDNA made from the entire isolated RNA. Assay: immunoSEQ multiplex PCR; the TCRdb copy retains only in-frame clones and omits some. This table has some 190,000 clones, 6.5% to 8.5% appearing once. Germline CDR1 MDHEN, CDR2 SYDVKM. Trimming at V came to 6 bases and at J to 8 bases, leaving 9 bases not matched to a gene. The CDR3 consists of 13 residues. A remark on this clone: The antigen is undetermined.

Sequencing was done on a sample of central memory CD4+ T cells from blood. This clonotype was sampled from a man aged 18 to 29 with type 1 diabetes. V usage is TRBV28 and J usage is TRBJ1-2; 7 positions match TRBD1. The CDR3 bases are TGTGCCAGCAGCCCTGAGGGGGCAAGGGGCTACACCTTC. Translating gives CASSPEGARGYTF.